This TCR beta chain was captured in a study of monozygotic twins with inflammatory bowel disease. From its re-call of the 5' RACE reads, TCRdb lists each CDR3 protein once, without DNA. This table holds some 400,000 distinct CDR3 sequences. Regarding this clonotype: Its antigen is as yet unknown.

From germline, CDR1 is LGHDT and CDR2 YNNKEL (reference sequence). The CDR3 consists of 16 residues. Study conclusions and caveats: Patient repertoires may have gained variability from differing immunosuppressive treatments.

Whole blood served as the source of total RNA, and no T cell sorting took place. The origin of this receptor is a human donor with ulcerative colitis or Crohn's disease, or a healthy co-twin of an affected twin (not recorded which). The chain has TRBV3-1 and TRBJ2-7; TCRdb names TRBD1, which stays unverified in the absence of DNA. Sample: blood. The CDR3 sequence: CASSHAGTGRSYEQYF.